Reported below is one T cell receptor (beta chain). Method: immunoSEQ multiplex PCR; TCRdb's copy keeps in-frame clones and lacks some. The sample has about 89,000 clones; about 89% are singletons. These data come from a study of control samples from healthy donors and cancer patients. The V and J ends lost 1 base and 8 bases respectively, with 12 bases between them. The CDR3 sequence is 14 residues long. Germline CDR1 LNHNV, CDR2 YYDKDF (reference sequence). This TCR was sampled from a man aged 30 to 39 in good health. V and J are TRBV15 and TRBJ1-5, with D perhaps TRBD1 (5 bases). The sequencing input was blood. The CDR3 spells CATSRGVGLEPQHF. The DNA for the CDR3 is TGTGCCACCAGCAGAGGGGTGGGACTGGAGCCCCAGCATTTT.